This paragraph covers one T cell receptor beta chain sequence. Using immunoSEQ multiplex PCR, the repertoire was profiled, and TCRdb retains in-frame clones only, with some absent. The sample lists over 65,000 clones; around 94% were seen once. The data belong to a study of T cell changes during pregnancy in multiple sclerosis. The receptor was derived from a female donor with multiple sclerosis, enrolled in a pregnancy study. The sequences come from peripheral blood, collected in the third trimester of pregnancy.

The CDR3 loop reads CASSLGPYGYTF. The CDR3 DNA follows: TGTGCCAGCTCCTTGGGGCCCTATGGCTACACCTTC. This sequence joins TRBV25-1 and TRBJ1-2; D is possibly TRBD1 (5 bases). The V end lost 8 bases, the J end lost 4 bases, and 11 bases lay between the germline ends. This CDR3 is 12 amino acids long. CDR1 and CDR2 from the germline V gene are MGHDK and SYGVNS.